This TCR beta chain stems from a study of cytomegalovirus exposure and HLA in healthy donors. Study-level results: Cytomegalovirus association was assigned to around 150 TCR beta chains. According to a later analysis, donors in an Asian-associated ancestry cluster reportedly had fewer N-insertions than the roughly 640-donor mean.

Comment on this clone: What it recognizes is unknown.

Between the trimmed V and J ends, which lost 0 bases and 1 base, there was a span of 9 bases. There are 15 residues in the CDR3. CDR1 and CDR2 (germline): LGHNA, YNFKEQ. With 60 Vbeta and 13 Jbeta primers, the PCR was carried out. Sequenced by immunoSEQ multiplex PCR; TCRdb stores in-frame clones only, minus some. The repertoire holds 150,000 to 250,000 clones, with 79% as singletons. The source material was PBMCs. The V gene is TRBV4-2, the J gene TRBJ1-1; a weak D match, TRBD1 (5 bases). The TCR comes from a girl aged 5-17 years in good health and CMV-seropositive. The CDR3 is CASSQEQGSNTEAFF. DNA for the CDR3: TGTGCCAGCAGCCAAGAGCAGGGCTCGAACACTGAAGCTTTCTTT.